This TCR beta chain comes out of a study of shared clonotypes between healthy human individuals. Study in general: Each donor's CD4 naive and CD4 memory cells filled three plates apiece, CD8 naive two, and CD8 memory one. Study-level findings and limits: Represented diversity (both genetic and exposure-history) was limited by the small number of donors.

This was a deep-level run. Measured with immunoSEQ multiplex PCR; TCRdb has only the in-frame clones, and not every one. The repertoire holds 950,000 to 1,300,000 clones, with under 80% as singletons. With respect to this clone: The antigen is undetermined.

CDR3 size: 17 residues. Germline V CDR1 and CDR2: SNHLY, FYNNEI. The ends were cut back, 6 bases at V and 0 bases at J, with 19 bases in the middle. Specimen: memory CD4+ T cells sorted from blood. Subset defined: CD45RA-negative fraction. This TCR came from a man aged 18-30 years in good health. This sequence joins TRBV2 and TRBJ2-3; a weak D match, TRBD2 (6 bases). The CDR3 coding sequence is TGTGCCAGCAGGGGGACTCTAGCCGTCACTAGCACAGATACGCAGTATTTT. Translation: CASRGTLAVTSTDTQYF.